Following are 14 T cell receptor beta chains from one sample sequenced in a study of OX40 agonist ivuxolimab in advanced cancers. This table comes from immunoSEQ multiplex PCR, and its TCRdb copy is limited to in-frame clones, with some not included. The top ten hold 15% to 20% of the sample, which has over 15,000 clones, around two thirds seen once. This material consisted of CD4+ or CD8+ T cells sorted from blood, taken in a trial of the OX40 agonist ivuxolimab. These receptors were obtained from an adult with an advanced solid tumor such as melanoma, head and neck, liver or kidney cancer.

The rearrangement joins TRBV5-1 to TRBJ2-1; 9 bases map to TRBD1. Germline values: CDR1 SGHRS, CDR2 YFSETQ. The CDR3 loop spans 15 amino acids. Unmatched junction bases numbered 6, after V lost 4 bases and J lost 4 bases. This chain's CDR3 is CASSPPGQGYNEQFF. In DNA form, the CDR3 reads TGCGCCAGCAGCCCCCCGGGACAGGGTTACAATGAGCAGTTCTTC. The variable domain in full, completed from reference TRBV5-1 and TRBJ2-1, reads KAGVTQTPRYLIKTRGQQVTLSCSPISGHRSVSWYQQTPGQGLQFLFEYFSETQRNKGNFPGRFSGRQFSNSRSEMNVSTLELGDSALYLCASSPPGQGYNEQFFGPGTRLTVL.

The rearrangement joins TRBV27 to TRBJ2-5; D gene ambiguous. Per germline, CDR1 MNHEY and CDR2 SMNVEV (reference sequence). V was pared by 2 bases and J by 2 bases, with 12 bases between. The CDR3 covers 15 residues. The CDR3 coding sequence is TGTGCCAGCAGTTTAAATAGGGCAGCTCAAGAGACCCAGTACTTC. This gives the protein CASSLNRAAQETQYF.

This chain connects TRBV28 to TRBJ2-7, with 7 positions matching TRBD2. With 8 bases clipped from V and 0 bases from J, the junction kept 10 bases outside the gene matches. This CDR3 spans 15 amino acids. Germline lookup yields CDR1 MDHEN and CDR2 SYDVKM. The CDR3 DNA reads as TGTGCCAGCTTTGGAGGGAGGGCCCCCTCCTACGAGCAGTACTTC. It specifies CASFGGRAPSYEQYF.

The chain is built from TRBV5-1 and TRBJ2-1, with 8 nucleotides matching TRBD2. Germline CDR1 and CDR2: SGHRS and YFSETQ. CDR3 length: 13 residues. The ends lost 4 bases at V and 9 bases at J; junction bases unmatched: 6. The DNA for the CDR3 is TGCGCCAGCAGCCGGGCGGGAGGTGTTGAGCAGTTCTTC. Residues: CASSRAGGVEQFF. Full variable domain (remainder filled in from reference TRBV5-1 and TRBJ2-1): KAGVTQTPRYLIKTRGQQVTLSCSPISGHRSVSWYQQTPGQGLQFLFEYFSETQRNKGNFPGRFSGRQFSNSRSEMNVSTLELGDSALYLCASSRAGGVEQFFGPGTRLTVL.

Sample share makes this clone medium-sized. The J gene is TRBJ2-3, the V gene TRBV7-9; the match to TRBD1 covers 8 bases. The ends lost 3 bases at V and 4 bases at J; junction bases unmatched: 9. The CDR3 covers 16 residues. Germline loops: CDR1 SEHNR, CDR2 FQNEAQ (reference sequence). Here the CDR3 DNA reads TGTGCCAGCAGCTTCCGAGGGACAGGTTCCCCAGATACGCAGTATTTT. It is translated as CASSFRGTGSPDTQYF.

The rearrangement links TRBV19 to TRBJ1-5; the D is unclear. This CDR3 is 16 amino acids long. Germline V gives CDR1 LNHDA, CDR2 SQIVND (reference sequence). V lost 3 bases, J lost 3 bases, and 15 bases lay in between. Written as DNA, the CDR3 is TGTGCCAGTAGTATCGCACCTAAGGGCGCCAATCAGCCCCAGCATTTT. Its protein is CASSIAPKGANQPQHF.

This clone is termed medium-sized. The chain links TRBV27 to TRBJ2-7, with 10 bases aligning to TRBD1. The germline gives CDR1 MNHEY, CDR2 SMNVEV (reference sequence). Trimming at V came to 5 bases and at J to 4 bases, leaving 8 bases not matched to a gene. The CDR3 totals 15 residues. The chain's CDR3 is CASSPGTGDQYEQYF. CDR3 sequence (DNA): TGTGCCAGCAGTCCGGGGACAGGGGATCAGTACGAGCAGTACTTC.

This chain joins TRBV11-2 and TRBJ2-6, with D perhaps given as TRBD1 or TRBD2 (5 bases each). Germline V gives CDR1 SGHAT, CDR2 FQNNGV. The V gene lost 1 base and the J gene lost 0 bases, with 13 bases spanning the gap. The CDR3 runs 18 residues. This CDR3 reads CASSLGGSVFSGANVLTF. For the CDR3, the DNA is TGTGCCAGCAGCTTAGGGGGGTCGGTGTTCTCTGGGGCCAACGTCCTGACTTTC.

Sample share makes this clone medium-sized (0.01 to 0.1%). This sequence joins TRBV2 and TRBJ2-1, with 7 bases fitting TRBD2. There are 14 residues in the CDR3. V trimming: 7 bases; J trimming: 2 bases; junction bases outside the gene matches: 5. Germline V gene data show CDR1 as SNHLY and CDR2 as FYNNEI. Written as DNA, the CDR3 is TGTGCCAGCAAATCTAGCGGAGCCTACAATGAGCAGTTCTTC. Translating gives CASKSSGAYNEQFF.

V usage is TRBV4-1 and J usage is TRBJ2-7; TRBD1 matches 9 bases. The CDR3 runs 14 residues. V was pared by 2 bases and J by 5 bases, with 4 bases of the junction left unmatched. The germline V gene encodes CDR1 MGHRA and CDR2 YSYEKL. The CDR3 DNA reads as TGCGCCAGCAGCCAACGACAGGGGGGGCACGAGCAGTACTTC. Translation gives CASSQRQGGHEQYF.

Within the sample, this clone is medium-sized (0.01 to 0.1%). CDR3 region: CASSLAGQFTYEQYF. DNA of the CDR3: TGCGCCAGCAGCTTGGCGGGACAGTTCACCTACGAGCAGTACTTC. V is TRBV5-1 and J is TRBJ2-7, with 7 nucleotides matching TRBD1. The V gene's germline CDR1 is SGHRS and CDR2 YFSETQ. Trimming took 0 bases from V and 2 from J; bases not matched to a gene: 5. This CDR3 has 15 amino acids.

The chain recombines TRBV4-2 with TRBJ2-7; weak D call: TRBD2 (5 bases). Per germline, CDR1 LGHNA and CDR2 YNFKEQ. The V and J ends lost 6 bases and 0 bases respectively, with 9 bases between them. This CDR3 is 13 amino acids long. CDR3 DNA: TGTGCCAGCAGTGAGGGAAGCTCCTACGAGCAGTACTTC. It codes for CASSEGSSYEQYF.

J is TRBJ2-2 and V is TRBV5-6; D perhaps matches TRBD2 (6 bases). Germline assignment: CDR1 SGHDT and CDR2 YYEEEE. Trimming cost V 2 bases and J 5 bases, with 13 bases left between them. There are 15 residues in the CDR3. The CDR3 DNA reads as TGTGCCAGCAGCTTCGGGGGAGGTACGACCGGGGAGCTGTTTTTT. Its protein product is CASSFGGGTTGELFF.

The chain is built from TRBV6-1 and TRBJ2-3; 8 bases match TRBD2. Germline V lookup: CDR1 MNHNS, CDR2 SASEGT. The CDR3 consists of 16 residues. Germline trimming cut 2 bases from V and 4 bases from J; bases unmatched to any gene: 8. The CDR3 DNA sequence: TGTGCCAGCAGTGAAATGGAGCGGGAGTTCGCAGATACGCAGTATTTT. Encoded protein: CASSEMEREFADTQYF.